This T cell receptor beta chain is from a study of early T cells in non-severe SARS-CoV-2 infection. In the study overall: RNA in bulk from unsorted whole blood was sequenced, and chains were unpaired.

This clonotype came up many times. MiXCR was run by TCRdb on the 5' RACE reads, yielding one entry per CDR3 protein. Altogether about 62,000 distinct CDR3 sequences are present, 8% to 10% being singletons, with the ten largest covering 1.2%. The receptor's source is an adult who was a healthcare worker with PCR-confirmed SARS-CoV-2 infection or an uninfected control (not recorded which). What was sequenced was whole blood.

The CDR3 coding sequence is TGCGCCAGCAGTGGAAGAAGAAGCCCCGCCGGGGAGCTGTTTTTT. Translated, it gives CASSGRRSPAGELFF. The V and J genes are TRBV10-1 and TRBJ2-2; D not resolved. Germline assignment: CDR1 WNHNN and CDR2 SYGVQD (reference sequence). The CDR3 spans 15 residues. The V and J ends lost 4 bases and 6 bases respectively, with 15 bases between them.